This T cell receptor beta chain was recovered during a study of neoadjuvant anti-PD-1 for oral cavity cancer. Sequencing used immunoSEQ multiplex PCR; TCRdb keeps in-frame clones, though not all of them. Among about 14,000 clones listed, about three quarters were seen once. Stated time point: after neoadjuvant nivolumab, at surgical resection. Patients had newly diagnosed, untreated stage II-IVA oral cavity squamous cell carcinoma. Blood cells were analyzed directly, without culture or expansion. This clone was seen a single time. Germline V CDR1 and CDR2: ENHRY, SYGVKD. The CDR3 covers 14 residues. The J segment lost 3 bases and the V segment lost 6 bases, leaving 2 bases of the junction unmatched.

The sequence derives from a person aged 40-85 years with oral cavity squamous cell carcinoma. Sequencing used PBMCs, obtained after nivolumab (anti-PD-1) treatment. The chain links TRBV10-3 to TRBJ1-5; 10 bases align to TRBD1. Here the CDR3 DNA reads TGTGCCATCAGGGGGACAGGGGACAATCAGCCCCAGCATTTT. Its translation is CAIRGTGDNQPQHF.